This T cell receptor beta chain was sequenced in a study of OX40 agonist ivuxolimab in advanced cancers. In the study overall: The costimulatory receptor OX40 (CD134) was targeted by ivuxolimab, a fully human IgG2 agonistic monoclonal antibody. Prior anti-PD-1, anti-PD-L1 or anti-CTLA-4 therapy was permitted, and 40% of dose-escalation patients had received checkpoint inhibitors. Three dose-escalation patients achieved partial responses, one with hepatocellular carcinoma and two with cutaneous melanoma. The point of sequencing TCRbeta in the periphery was to test whether ivuxolimab changed TCR sequence diversity and drove clonal T-cell expansion. Of the roughly 50 dose-escalation patients, hepatocellular carcinoma was present in around 19, melanoma in roughly 15, renal cell carcinoma in 9 and head and neck cancer in 9. The paper covers the monotherapy dose-escalation part of the phase I ivuxolimab trial, which included N of about 50 patients. In the dose-escalation cohort, around four fifths of patients were male, and the mean age was roughly 60 years with a range of roughly 20 to 80. Intravenous ivuxolimab was administered to patients every 2 weeks at six dose levels: 0.01, 0.1, 0.3, 1.5, 3 and 10 mg/kg. Here is what the overall study found, with its caveats: At doses of 0.1 to 3.0 mg/kg, clonal expansion of both CD4+ and CD8+ blood T cells was observed from baseline to week 6. Partial responders in the 0.1-3.0 mg/kg groups had among the lowest normalized peripheral clonal expansion, especially among CD8+ T cells. After ivuxolimab, expanded clones were on average more numerous among CD8+ T cells than among CD4+ T cells. Low levels of normalized T-cell clonal expansion were also shown by some nonresponding patients. The antigen specificity of the clonally expanded peripheral T cells was not determined.

With respect to this clone: The antigen it binds to is not known. Base qualities are not at hand, and no much larger clone is one base apart.

Via the germline V gene (reference sequence), CDR1 is SGHNT and CDR2 YYREEE. Trimming takes 4 bases off V and 1 base off J; junction bases not matched to a gene: 4. There are 15 amino acids in the CDR3, from cysteine to phenylalanine inclusive. Only the CDR3 DNA stays, 45 bases, in frame from base 1. Patients with autoimmune disease history or receiving systemic immunosuppression were excluded from the trial. In every dose cohort, peripheral blood was drawn for TCR sequencing at baseline, cycle 4 day 1, and cycle 7 day 1. Samples came from an open-label, multicenter, first-in-human phase I dose-escalation trial of ivuxolimab. Adults with locally advanced or metastatic melanoma, renal cell, hepatocellular, or head and neck squamous cell carcinoma were enrolled in the trial. CD4+ and CD8+ T cells were sorted separately from peripheral blood before TCR sequencing. For sequencing of the TCRbeta CDR3 region, genomic DNA was extracted from the sorted cells. The immunoSEQ Assay was used to sequence the TCRbeta CDR3 regions. The clones in this table, taken by TCRdb from immuneACCESS, are in-frame only. Not every clone is retained; where verified, under half of the shortfall comes from an unresolved V gene, and the cause of the rest is unknown. Counted in this sample were about 41,000 clones; approximately 89% of them appeared once. Approximately 3.7% of the sample is in the top ten clones.

This sequence was found in an adult with an advanced solid tumor such as melanoma, head and neck, liver or kidney cancer. Sequenced here: CD4+ or CD8+ T cells sorted from blood, sampled in a trial of the OX40 agonist ivuxolimab. The rearrangement combines TRBV5-4 with TRBJ2-7; TRBD2 fits 11 bases in the junction. The CDR3 has the sequence CASSGGLAESYEQYF. In nucleotides, the sequence is TGTGCCAGCAGCGGGGGACTAGCGGAGTCCTACGAGCAGTACTTC.